This entry lists 21 T cell receptor beta chains sequenced from one sample in a study of cytomegalovirus exposure and HLA in healthy donors. 13 Jbeta primers and 60 Vbeta primers were used for the PCR. Sequencing was performed with immunoSEQ multiplex PCR; in TCRdb, only in-frame clones are kept and a portion is missing. Of approximately 170,000 clones in the sample, under 70% were seen once. Sequencing input: PBMCs. All receptors derive from a woman in her thirties or forties in good health and CMV-seropositive.

This clone turned up a few times. The rearrangement links TRBV7-2 to TRBJ2-1; D gene ambiguous. Germline CDR1 reads SGHTA; CDR2 reads FQGNSA. V was pared by 7 bases and J by 4 bases, with 5 bases between. CDR3 size: 11 residues. This CDR3 is CASTRYNEQFF. The CDR3 nucleotides are TGTGCCAGCACCAGGTACAATGAGCAGTTCTTC.

V and J are TRBV10-3 and TRBJ2-3; 12 bases are shared with TRBD2. CDR3 length equals 16 residues. V lost 6 bases, J lost 6 bases, and 10 bases stayed unmatched. From germline, CDR1 is ENHRY and CDR2 SYGVKD. Written as DNA, the CDR3 is TGTGCCATCAGCACCAGACTAGCGGGAGAAGGGGATACGCAGTATTTT. It is translated as CAISTRLAGEGDTQYF.

This clone was counted only a few times. V and J are TRBV7-9 and TRBJ1-3; weak D call: TRBD1 (5 bases). V dropped 4 bases and J dropped 0 bases, with 7 bases sitting between them. Looked up from germline, CDR1 is SEHNR and CDR2 is FQNEAQ (reference sequence). The CDR3 consists of 14 residues. The CDR3 protein is CASSWGSSGNTIYF. The CDR3 DNA reads as TGTGCCAGCAGCTGGGGCAGCTCTGGAAACACCATATATTTT. The entire variable domain, with the rest obtained from reference TRBV7-9 and TRBJ1-3, is as follows: DTGVSQNPRHKITKRGQNVTFRCDPISEHNRLYWYRQTLGQGPEFLTYFQNEAQLEKSRLLSDRFSAERPKGSFSTLEIQRTEQGDSAMYLCASSWGSSGNTIYFGEGSWLTVV.

V usage is TRBV6-1 and J usage is TRBJ2-7; possibly TRBD1 for D (5 bases). The germline gives CDR1 MNHNS, CDR2 SASEGT. The CDR3 covers 16 residues. Trimming removed 1 base at V and 0 bases at J, with 13 bases between. CDR3 loop: CASSEGPETVSYEQYF. The CDR3 DNA sequence: TGTGCCAGCAGTGAAGGACCCGAGACAGTCTCCTACGAGCAGTACTTC.

The rearrangement joins TRBV6-6 to TRBJ1-3, with 12 bases that match TRBD1. The V gene end was trimmed by 6 bases and the J gene end by 4 bases; junction bases not matched to a gene: 4. In germline, CDR1 is MNHNY, CDR2 SVGAGI (reference sequence). This CDR3 contains 15 residues. CDR3 region: CASSLGTGGGNTIYF. In DNA form, the CDR3 reads TGTGCCAGCAGCCTAGGGACAGGGGGCGGAAACACCATATATTTT.

The rearrangement uses TRBV7-9 and TRBJ2-1; 8 positions agree with TRBD1. The CDR3 length is 15 residues. V was pared by 6 bases and J by 3 bases, with 7 bases of the junction left unmatched. Looked up from germline, CDR1 is SEHNR and CDR2 is FQNEAQ (reference sequence). CDR3 loop: CASRPTGESYNEQFF. In DNA form, the CDR3 reads TGTGCCAGCAGACCGACAGGGGAGAGCTACAATGAGCAGTTCTTC.

V and J are TRBV27 and TRBJ2-3; 8 bases line up with TRBD2. Germline assignment: CDR1 MNHEY and CDR2 SMNVEV (reference sequence). This CDR3 comprises 18 residues. V was pared by 5 bases and J by 4 bases, with 17 bases of the junction left unmatched. The CDR3 spells CASSTPTGSGRGSDTQYF. The CDR3 DNA reads as TGTGCCAGCAGTACGCCAACCGGGAGCGGGAGAGGGTCAGATACGCAGTATTTT.

A few counts support this clone. V usage is TRBV5-1 and J usage is TRBJ1-1; D not resolved. The CDR3 is 13 amino acids. Germline values: CDR1 SGHRS, CDR2 YFSETQ. Trimming removed 2 bases from V and 3 bases from J, with 8 bases in between. The CDR3 nucleotides read TGCGCCAGCAGCTTTGCGGAGCACACTGAAGCTTTCTTT. It specifies CASSFAEHTEAFF.

The V gene is TRBV7-9, the J gene TRBJ2-7; 10 bases are a match to TRBD2. Germline V gene data show CDR1 as SEHNR and CDR2 as FQNEAQ (reference sequence). There are 15 residues in the CDR3. Trimming cost V 4 bases and J 2 bases; bases outside gene matches: 5. CDR3: CASSYTSGVAYEQYF. CDR3 DNA: TGTGCCAGCAGCTATACTAGCGGGGTAGCCTACGAGCAGTACTTC.

There are a few counts of this clone. The gene calls are TRBV28 and TRBJ1-5, with D possibly being TRBD1 (5 bases). The CDR3 is 13 amino acids. Between the trimmed V and J ends, which lost 6 bases and 3 bases, there was a span of 9 bases. CDR1 is MDHEN and CDR2 is SYDVKM in the germline V gene. The CDR3 DNA follows: TGTGCCAGCAGCTTGGACAACAATCAGCCCCAGCATTTT. Translated: CASSLDNNQPQHF.

V usage is TRBV4-3 and J usage is TRBJ1-2; a weak D match, TRBD1 (5 bases). CDR1 is LGHNA and CDR2 is YSLEER in the germline V gene. This CDR3 has 12 amino acids. The V gene lost 5 bases and the J gene lost 5 bases, with 9 bases spanning the gap. CDR3 protein: CASSSRGYGYTF. The CDR3 coding sequence is TGCGCCAGCAGCTCCCGGGGGTATGGCTACACCTTC.

DNA of the CDR3: TGTGCCAGCAGCCTTCGGGGTGGGGGGGAGGTCAATGAGCAGTTCTTC. As protein: CASSLRGGGEVNEQFF. The chain recombines TRBV7-3 with TRBJ2-1, with 7 bases lining up with TRBD2. Germline V gene sequence: CDR1 SGHTA, CDR2 FQGTGA. The V segment lost 5 bases and the J segment 6 bases; nucleotides outside the gene matches: 13. The CDR3 has 16 residues.

V and J are TRBV7-2 and TRBJ1-2; D call uncertain. Trimming shortened V by 1 base and J by 5 bases, and 14 bases separated the two germline ends. Germline V lookup: CDR1 SGHTA, CDR2 FQGNSA. This CDR3 has 15 amino acids. The CDR3: CASSLVDTPEYGYTF. The CDR3 DNA follows: TGTGCCAGCAGCTTAGTTGACACGCCGGAATATGGCTACACCTTC.

The chain links TRBV7-2 to TRBJ1-1; unclear D gene. V lost 3 bases and J lost 5, with 16 bases in between. The germline CDR1 and CDR2 sequences are SGHTA and FQGNSA. This CDR3 comprises 15 residues. CDR3 loop: CASSFFEVVWTEAFF. CDR3 nucleotide sequence: TGTGCCAGCAGCTTTTTCGAGGTGGTGTGGACTGAAGCTTTCTTT.

This clone was seen only a few times. The chain uses TRBV5-1 and TRBJ1-4, with D perhaps matching TRBD1 (5 bases). CDR1 is SGHRS, CDR2 YFSETQ, per germline. The CDR3 extends over 13 amino acids. Between the trimmed V and J ends, which lost 3 bases and 16 bases, there was a span of 19 bases. The CDR3 loop reads CASSSDGGDFPFF. The CDR3 DNA sequence: TGCGCCAGCAGCTCGGACGGGGGGGATTTTCCGTTTTTT.

This chain joins TRBV28 and TRBJ2-2; D is possibly TRBD2 (5 bases). The CDR3 totals 12 residues. Per the germline V gene, CDR1 is MDHEN and CDR2 is SYDVKM. Trimming pared 7 bases from V and 12 bases from J, leaving 15 bases between. The CDR3 DNA follows: TGTGCCAGCAAGGCTCCCGGACTTAAGCTGTTTTTT. Amino acid sequence: CASKAPGLKLFF.

The chain is built from TRBV2 and TRBJ1-3, with D unclear. The CDR3 length is 13 residues. Germline-derived CDR1 and CDR2 are SNHLY and FYNNEI. Deletions cut 5 bases from V and 0 bases from J, with 5 bases between. CDR3 region: CASSRGSGNTIYF. The CDR3 bases are TGTGCCAGCAGTCGGGGCTCTGGAAACACCATATATTTT.

This clone showed up just a few times. The chain is built from TRBV10-3 and TRBJ1-2; TRBD1 is a possible D gene (5 bases). Trimming took 3 bases from V and 8 from J, leaving 13 bases between them. Germline lookup yields CDR1 ENHRY and CDR2 SYGVKD. The CDR3 length is 13 residues. The CDR3 DNA is TGTGCCATCAGTGACGGCAGGGAGGTGGGCTACACCTTC. This codes for CAISDGREVGYTF.

The chain combines TRBV4-3 with TRBJ2-6, with TRBD1 identical over 9 bases. The germline gives CDR1 LGHNA, CDR2 YSLEER. The CDR3 extends over 20 amino acids. The V segment lost 0 bases and the J segment 1 base; nucleotides outside the gene matches: 10. In nucleotides, the CDR3 is TGCGCCAGCAGCCAAGAGTCGCCGGGACAGGGATTTTCTGGGGCCAACGTCCTGACTTTC. Protein product: CASSQESPGQGFSGANVLTF.

This clone was seen more than once but under ten times. The chain recombines TRBV5-4 with TRBJ2-1; D is undetermined. The V end lost 4 bases, the J end lost 2 bases, and 16 bases lay between the germline ends. The CDR3 covers 16 residues. Germline lookup yields CDR1 SGHNT and CDR2 YYREEE (reference sequence). The CDR3 nucleotides read TGTGCCAGCAGCGGAATGGCGACTTACCCCTACAATGAGCAGTTCTTC. This encodes CASSGMATYPYNEQFF.

The chain joins TRBV19 to TRBJ1-5, with a weak D call TRBD1 (5 bases). CDR3 size: 14 residues. CDR1 and CDR2 (germline): LNHDA, SQIVND (reference sequence). V was pared by 1 base and J by 3 bases, with 7 bases between. The CDR3 loop reads CASSIGRANQPQHF. The CDR3 nucleotides read TGTGCCAGTAGTATAGGCAGGGCCAATCAGCCCCAGCATTTT.